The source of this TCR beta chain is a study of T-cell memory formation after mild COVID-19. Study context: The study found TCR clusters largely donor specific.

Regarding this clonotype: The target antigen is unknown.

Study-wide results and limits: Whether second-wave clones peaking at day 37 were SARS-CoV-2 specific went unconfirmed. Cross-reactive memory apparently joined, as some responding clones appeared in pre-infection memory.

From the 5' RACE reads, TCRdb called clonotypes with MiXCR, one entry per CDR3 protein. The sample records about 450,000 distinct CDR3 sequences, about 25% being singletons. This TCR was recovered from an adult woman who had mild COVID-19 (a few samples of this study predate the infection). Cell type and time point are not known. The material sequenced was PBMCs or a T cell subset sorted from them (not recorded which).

CDR3 DNA sequence: TGTGCCAGTAGTTACTCGGACGGCTTCTATAGGACCCAGCATTTT. It specifies CASSYSDGFYRTQHF. The rearrangement uses TRBV19 and TRBJ1-5; no firm D call. Germline CDR1 reads LNHDA; CDR2 reads SQIVND (reference sequence). This CDR3 spans 15 amino acids. Trimming removed 5 bases from V and 11 bases from J, with 22 bases in between.